The source of this T cell receptor beta chain is a study of blood T cell repertoires in COVID-19. Authors' processing steps: Nucleated cell number was recorded as an estimate derived from reference gene primer amplification. Sequencing was performed with immunoSEQ multiplex PCR; in TCRdb, only in-frame clones are kept and a portion is missing. For V, J and clone size, that table is used; D and trimming come from the DNA. The table lists under 150,000 clones, 75% to 90% of them singletons. The CDR3 totals 15 residues. The junction had 4 bases not matched to a gene; V was cut back by 6 bases and J by 1 base. Germline V lookup: CDR1 SGHVS, CDR2 FNYEAQ.

Sequenced input: peripheral blood. The source is a woman aged 55-75 years with COVID-19, enrolled during active disease. This chain joins TRBV7-6 and TRBJ2-2; 8 bases are a match to TRBD2. The CDR3 DNA follows: TGTGCCAGCAGTCGGCTAGCGGGGAACACCGGGGAGCTGTTTTTT. Translated: CASSRLAGNTGELFF.